Listed below are T cell receptor beta chains from one sample, sequenced in a study of beta chain features in type 1 diabetes. Sequencing was performed with immunoSEQ multiplex PCR; in TCRdb, only in-frame clones are kept and a portion is missing. The table lists more than 550,000 clones, roughly an eighth of them singletons, with 0.04% in the top ten. Sequencing was carried out using naive CD4+ T cells from blood. These receptors came from a man between 18 and 35 years old with type 1 diabetes. The CDR3 runs from the conserved cysteine through the conserved F or W. Fields, in order: clone size, V gene, J gene, D gene, CDR3 length, CDR3 DNA, CDR3 protein. D genes are given only for firm matches. Rows may omit the clone size; those that give it use once, few, many or a size class.

clone size: few
V gene: TRBV5-8
J gene: TRBJ2-7
D gene: NA
CDR3 length: 14
CDR3 DNA: TGTGCCAGCAGCCCGAGAACCGTTGCGTACGAGCAGTACTTC
CDR3 protein: CASSPRTVAYEQYF

clone size: few
V gene: TRBV29-1
J gene: TRBJ2-1
D gene: NA
CDR3 length: 13
CDR3 DNA: TGCAGCGTAGAAATACAGGGTAACAATGAGCAGTTCTTC
CDR3 protein: CSVEIQGNNEQFF

clone size: NA
V gene: TRBV7-2
J gene: TRBJ1-2
D gene: TRBD1
CDR3 length: 14
CDR3 DNA: TGTGCCAGTGAAGCGGGACAGACGTACTATGGCTACACCTTC
CDR3 protein: CASEAGQTYYGYTF

clone size: NA
V gene: TRBV7-9
J gene: TRBJ2-3
D gene: TRBD2
CDR3 length: 16
CDR3 DNA: TGTGCCAGCAGCGGCGAGGCGGGGGGCAGCCCGGGTACGCAGTATTTT
CDR3 protein: CASSGEAGGSPGTQYF

clone size: NA
V gene: TRBV7-2
J gene: TRBJ2-7
D gene: NA
CDR3 length: 16
CDR3 DNA: TGTGCCAGCAGCTTCGGCGGGGCTCGGTACGGGAACGAGCAGTACTTC
CDR3 protein: CASSFGGARYGNEQYF

clone size: few
V gene: TRBV7-9
J gene: TRBJ2-6
D gene: NA
CDR3 length: 16
CDR3 DNA: TGTGCCAGCAGCTTTACCGGGAGAGGTGGGGCCAACGTCCTGACTTTC
CDR3 protein: CASSFTGRGGANVLTF

clone size: NA
V gene: TRBV14
J gene: TRBJ2-2
D gene: TRBD1
CDR3 length: 16
CDR3 DNA: TGTGCCAGCAGCCAAGGAGGGACAGGGAACACCGGGGAGCTGTTTTTT
CDR3 protein: CASSQGGTGNTGELFF

clone size: few
V gene: TRBV29-1
J gene: TRBJ1-1
D gene: NA
CDR3 length: 14
CDR3 DNA: TGCAGCGTTGAAACTCACCCCCAGGGGACTGAAGCTTTCTTT
CDR3 protein: CSVETHPQGTEAFF

clone size: NA
V gene: TRBV11-1
J gene: TRBJ2-5
D gene: NA
CDR3 length: 14
CDR3 DNA: TGTGCCAGCAGCCCACGGGCTAACCAAGAGACCCAGTACTTC
CDR3 protein: CASSPRANQETQYF

clone size: few
V gene: TRBV7-6
J gene: TRBJ2-3
D gene: NA
CDR3 length: 15
CDR3 DNA: TGTGCCAGCAGCCTATCTCTCAGGCGGGGAGATACGCAGTATTTT
CDR3 protein: CASSLSLRRGDTQYF

clone size: NA
V gene: TRBV5-1
J gene: TRBJ2-6
D gene: NA
CDR3 length: 16
CDR3 DNA: TGCGCCAGCAGCCCAGGGGCGAACTCTGGGGCCAACGTCCTGACTTTC
CDR3 protein: CASSPGANSGANVLTF

clone size: few
V gene: TRBV30
J gene: TRBJ1-3
D gene: TRBD1
CDR3 length: 13
CDR3 DNA: TGTGCCTTTGACAGGGCCTCTGGAAACACCATATATTTT
CDR3 protein: CAFDRASGNTIYF

clone size: few
V gene: TRBV5-6
J gene: TRBJ1-2
D gene: NA
CDR3 length: 13
CDR3 DNA: TGTGCCAGCAGCTTCAGGGTAAAGGGAGGCTACACCTTC
CDR3 protein: CASSFRVKGGYTF